This T cell receptor (beta chain) was recorded in a study of blood T cell repertoires in COVID-19. Authors' data handling: Amplifying reference gene primers gave estimates of nucleated cell counts. Generated by immunoSEQ multiplex PCR, the TCRdb table keeps only in-frame clones and is missing some. For V, J and clone size, that table is used; D and trimming come from the DNA. The table lists nearly 200,000 clones, around 89% of them singletons. CDR1 SGHTA and CDR2 FQGTGA come from the germline V gene. This CDR3 is built from 15 residues. V shed 3 bases and J 9 bases; nucleotides not matched to a gene: 10.

The material sequenced was PBMCs or T cells enriched from blood (not recorded which). The J gene is TRBJ2-1, the V gene TRBV7-3; TRBD2 matches at 8 bases. This receptor was identified in a woman younger than 30 who had recovered from COVID-19. The DNA for the CDR3 is TGTGCCAGCAGCTTGGGCCCCAGCGGGGGTGTTGAGCAGTTCTTC. Its protein is CASSLGPSGGVEQFF. Combining the CDR3 with reference TRBV7-3 and TRBJ2-1 gives the whole variable domain GAGVSQTPSNKVTEKGKYVELRCDPISGHTALYWYRQSLGQGPEFLIYFQGTGAADDSGLPNDRFFAVRPEGSVSTLKIQRTERGDSAVYLCASSLGPSGGVEQFFGPGTRLTVL.